This T cell receptor beta chain was captured in a study of blood T cell repertoires in COVID-19. V dropped 3 bases and J dropped 0; count of bases not matched to a gene: 10. The CDR3 consists of 18 residues. Germline V gene data show CDR1 as MRHNA and CDR2 as SNTAGT. Profiled with immunoSEQ multiplex PCR; TCRdb holds only in-frame clones, not every one. This sample carries 100,000 or so clones, over 80% of them seen once, and the ten largest clones take around 16%. Sequenced input: peripheral blood. The chain combines TRBV6-4 with TRBJ1-5; TRBD1 aligns across 8 bases. The clonotype originates from a man aged 50-60 years with acute or convalescent COVID-19. This CDR3 reads CASSEQGAPLCSNQPQHF. The CDR3 DNA reads as TGTGCCAGCAGTGAGCAGGGGGCCCCACTGTGTAGCAATCAGCCCCAGCATTTT.